This is a list of T cell receptor beta chains from one sample in a study of cytomegalovirus exposure and HLA in healthy donors. Sequencing used immunoSEQ multiplex PCR; TCRdb keeps in-frame clones, though not all of them. This sample has 250,000 to 400,000 clones, with 88% found just once. Source material: PBMCs. The origin of the receptors is a man in his thirties or forties in good health and CMV-seronegative. CDR3s include the opening cysteine and the closing phenylalanine or tryptophan. Each record gives: J gene, clone size, V gene, D gene, CDR3 protein, CDR3 DNA. A D gene is named only where the DNA matches it firmly. The listing skips clone size in some rows; elsewhere it reads once, few, many or a size class.

TRBJ1-1,NA,TRBV30,NA,CAAGVWLAEAFF,TGTGCCGCGGGGGTTTGGCTTGCTGAAGCTTTCTTT
TRBJ1-1,NA,TRBV4-1,NA,CASSQDLDSEAFF,TGCGCCAGCAGCCAAGACTTGGACAGCGAAGCTTTCTTT
TRBJ2-7,NA,TRBV4-2,TRBD2,CASSPRGGTSGGPRGEQYF,TGTGCCAGCAGCCCTAGGGGAGGGACTAGCGGGGGGCCAAGGGGAGAGCAGTACTTC
TRBJ1-1,NA,TRBV5-8,NA,CASSLGTGTEAFF,TGTGCCAGCAGCTTGGGCACAGGCACTGAAGCTTTCTTT
TRBJ2-7,NA,TRBV27,TRBD2,CASSFTSGGGREQYF,TGTGCCAGCAGTTTCACTAGCGGGGGGGGACGGGAGCAGTACTTC
TRBJ1-2,NA,TRBV9,NA,CASSGPQYHYGYTF,TGTGCCAGCAGCGGACCACAGTATCACTATGGCTACACCTTC
TRBJ2-3,NA,TRBV9,NA,CASSGAPRRDTQYF,TGTGCCAGCAGCGGCGCGCCAAGGCGGGATACGCAGTATTTT
TRBJ1-2,NA,TRBV9,TRBD1,CASSVGDRGLYGYTF,TGTGCCAGCAGCGTAGGGGACAGGGGACTCTATGGCTACACCTTC
TRBJ1-2,NA,TRBV4-1,TRBD1,CASSQAGQGIYGYTF,TGCGCCAGCAGCCAAGCGGGACAGGGGATATATGGCTACACCTTC
TRBJ2-5,NA,TRBV15,NA,CATSRSQGKRETQYF,TGTGCCACCAGCAGAAGTCAGGGGAAGCGAGAGACCCAGTACTTC
TRBJ2-2,once,TRBV27,NA,CASSPLGLSNTGELFF,TGTGCCAGCAGTCCTCTTGGCTTGTCCAACACCGGGGAGCTGTTTTTT
TRBJ1-2,NA,TRBV7-2,NA,CASSSGRFYGYTF,TGTGCCAGCAGCTCCGGGAGATTCTATGGCTACACCTTC
TRBJ2-3,NA,TRBV4-1,NA,CASSQARLVPQYF,TGCGCCAGCAGCCAAGCCCGCCTAGTCCCGCAGTATTTT
TRBJ2-5,NA,TRBV5-6,NA,CATNPGGQETQYF,TGTGCCACCAACCCAGGAGGCCAAGAGACCCAGTACTTC
TRBJ1-2,once,TRBV25-1,NA,CASSESWGPNYGYTF,TGTGCCAGCAGTGAATCATGGGGCCCCAACTATGGCTACACCTTC
TRBJ1-4,NA,TRBV4-3,NA,CASSQTEVGANEKLFF,TGCGCCAGCAGCCAGACAGAGGTTGGGGCTAATGAAAAACTGTTTTTT
TRBJ2-5,NA,TRBV5-1,TRBD1,CASSLVGQGIGTQYF,TGCGCCAGCAGCTTGGTGGGACAGGGGATCGGGACCCAGTACTTC
TRBJ1-5,NA,TRBV27,NA,CARTPGGGGANQPQHF,TGTGCCCGCACCCCGGGGGGGGGAGGGGCTAATCAGCCCCAGCATTTT
TRBJ1-5,NA,TRBV5-5,NA,CASNGSPNQPQHF,TGTGCCAGCAATGGGAGTCCCAATCAGCCCCAGCATTTT
TRBJ2-7,NA,TRBV18,NA,CASSDSYEQYF,TGTGCCAGTTCGGACAGCTACGAGCAGTACTTC
TRBJ2-1,NA,TRBV6-1,TRBD2,CASSGGLKTSGHYNEQFF,TGTGCCAGCAGTGGCGGACTTAAGACTAGCGGGCACTACAATGAGCAGTTCTTC
TRBJ2-2,once,TRBV5-1,TRBD2,CASSETSGGNTGELFF,TGCGCCAGCAGCGAAACTAGCGGGGGAAACACCGGGGAGCTGTTTTTT
TRBJ2-2,NA,TRBV6-6,TRBD1,CASSQTRGLSSGELFF,TGTGCCAGCAGCCAAACCAGGGGGCTGTCGTCCGGGGAGCTGTTTTTT
TRBJ2-1,NA,TRBV29-1,TRBD2,CSVEVTILAVNEQFF,TGCAGCGTTGAGGTAACGATTCTAGCGGTCAATGAGCAGTTCTTC
TRBJ2-1,NA,TRBV11-2,TRBD1,CASTIDRDNEQFF,TGTGCCAGCACCATAGACAGGGACAATGAGCAGTTCTTC
TRBJ2-7,NA,TRBV5-4,NA,CASSLAGNYEQYF,TGTGCCAGCAGCTTAGCAGGGAACTACGAGCAGTACTTC
TRBJ2-7,NA,TRBV30,TRBD1,CAWSTTGGSYEQYF,TGTGCCTGGAGTACCACAGGGGGTAGCTACGAGCAGTACTTC
TRBJ1-1,NA,TRBV20-1,NA,CSARGAGRAFF,TGCAGTGCTAGGGGAGCGGGTCGGGCTTTCTTT
TRBJ2-3,NA,TRBV6-6,TRBD1,CASSGWDRGPDTQYF,TGTGCCAGCAGTGGCTGGGACAGGGGGCCAGATACGCAGTATTTT
TRBJ1-1,NA,TRBV10-3,NA,CAISESGGKNTEAFF,TGTGCCATCAGTGAGTCGGGGGGAAAGAACACTGAAGCTTTCTTT
TRBJ1-1,NA,TRBV6-5,NA,CASSYSIRVNTEAFF,TGTGCCAGCAGTTACTCCATACGGGTGAACACTGAAGCTTTCTTT
TRBJ1-2,NA,TRBV7-9,TRBD1,CASSSAGTGGNYGYTF,TGTGCCAGCAGCTCTGCAGGGACAGGGGGAAACTATGGCTACACCTTC
TRBJ1-5,NA,TRBV2,NA,CASSGLPTSNQPQHF,TGTGCCAGCAGTGGTTTGCCCACATCGAATCAGCCCCAGCATTTT
TRBJ1-1,NA,TRBV6-1,NA,CASSEPSWAGRTEAFF,TGTGCCAGCAGTGAACCCTCTTGGGCAGGGAGGACTGAAGCTTTCTTT
TRBJ1-4,NA,TRBV5-5,NA,CASSLGEGSTNEKLFF,TGTGCCAGCAGCTTGGGAGAGGGATCAACTAATGAAAAACTGTTTTTT
TRBJ1-5,NA,TRBV27,NA,CARREGCRNQPQHF,TGTGCCAGGCGTGAGGGATGCCGGAATCAGCCCCAGCATTTT
TRBJ1-2,NA,TRBV18,NA,CASSSSRDYGYTF,TGTGCCAGCTCCTCGAGCAGGGACTATGGCTACACCTTC
TRBJ1-6,NA,TRBV4-1,TRBD1,CASSHTGANSPLHF,TGCGCCAGCAGCCACACAGGGGCTAATTCACCCCTCCACTTT
TRBJ1-6,NA,TRBV9,TRBD1,CASSVDRGRSPLHF,TGTGCCAGCAGCGTAGACAGGGGGCGTTCACCCCTCCACTTT
TRBJ1-3,NA,TRBV2,NA,CASQTSTSGNTIYF,TGTGCCAGCCAAACAAGTACCTCCGGAAACACCATATATTTT
TRBJ1-2,NA,TRBV5-6,TRBD1,CASSVDRGFGYGYTF,TGTGCCAGCAGCGTTGACAGGGGTTTCGGCTATGGCTACACCTTC
TRBJ2-7,once,TRBV7-2,NA,CASSSGSSYEQYF,TGTGCCAGCAGCTCTGGCAGTTCCTACGAGCAGTACTTC
TRBJ2-2,NA,TRBV19,NA,CASSKLTGTRSFANTGELFF,TGTGCCAGTAGTAAACTGACCGGGACAAGGTCGTTTGCCAACACCGGGGAGCTGTTTTTT
TRBJ2-1,NA,TRBV7-8,TRBD1,CASSSGRATGESWNEQFF,TGTGCCAGCAGCTCCGGAAGGGCGACAGGGGAATCGTGGAATGAGCAGTTCTTC
TRBJ1-2,NA,TRBV5-6,NA,CASSSRQLRYTF,TGTGCCAGCAGTTCCCGACAGCTTCGCTACACCTTC
TRBJ1-6,NA,TRBV5-6,TRBD1,CASSLQTGGYNSPLHF,TGTGCCAGCAGCCTCCAGACAGGGGGCTATAATTCACCCCTCCACTTT
TRBJ2-7,NA,TRBV27,NA,CASSFSPGAYEQYF,TGTGCCAGCAGTTTCTCCCCGGGGGCCTACGAGCAGTACTTC
TRBJ2-7,NA,TRBV18,NA,CASSPPVGSYEQYF,TGTGCCAGCTCACCACCGGTCGGGTCCTACGAGCAGTACTTC
TRBJ2-5,NA,TRBV29-1,NA,CSVEDPWDFQETQYF,TGCAGCGTTGAAGACCCCTGGGACTTCCAAGAGACCCAGTACTTC
TRBJ2-3,NA,TRBV25-1,TRBD1,CASIARRDRGRDTDTQYF,TGTGCCAGCATAGCTAGAAGGGACAGGGGGAGGGACACAGATACGCAGTATTTT
TRBJ2-2,NA,TRBV19,TRBD1,CASSTTGLYTGELFF,TGTGCCAGTAGTACGACAGGGTTATACACCGGGGAGCTGTTTTTT